The 4 T cell receptor beta chains listed next were all sequenced from one sample in a study of T cell repertoires in aging, cancer and after chemotherapy. Rearranged V-D-J TRB sequences were amplified with a mixed TRB-A/B primer pool. Via MiXCR, TCRdb re-called the multiplex PCR reads, giving one row per CDR3 protein. The sample records around 2,700 distinct CDR3 sequences, about 24% being singletons. Amplification of TCR beta used genomic DNA extracted from peripheral blood. Material: blood. The receptors here all came from a human donor with a solid tumor.

The chain employs TRBV12-3 or TRBV12-4 and TRBJ1-1, with D tentatively TRBD1 (5 bases). V lost 2 bases to trimming and J lost 11 bases, with 12 bases between them. The CDR3 runs 12 residues. The CDR3 DNA sequence: TGTGCCAGCAGTTTAAAGGGGCTGAGGGCTTTCTTT. This sequence encodes CASSLKGLRAFF.

In its sample, this clonotype is medium-sized (0.01 to 0.1%). The chain joins TRBV18 to TRBJ1-4; D is unresolved. The length of the CDR3 is 13 residues. V was shortened by 5 bases and J by 2 bases, with 6 bases between the two germline ends. CDR1 and CDR2 from the germline V gene are KGHSH and LQKENI. CDR3: CASSRATNEKLFF. The DNA for the CDR3 is TGTGCCAGCTCAAGGGCGACTAATGAAAAACTGTTTTTT.

A note on this clonotype: A much larger clone differs from this one at a single base, so this may be a read error. The chain has TRBV7-6 and TRBJ2-7, with a weak D call TRBD2 (6 bases). Germline CDR1 SGHVS, CDR2 FNYEAQ. CDR3 length: 12 residues. The CDR3, as DNA: TGTGCCAGCAGCCCGCCCGGGGGAAGCTCCTTCTTC. Translated: CASSPPGGSSFF.

This clonotype rates as medium-sized (0.01 to 0.1%). This chain connects TRBV6-1 to TRBJ2-6; D gene ambiguous. Germline V lookup: CDR1 MNHNS, CDR2 SASEGT. The V end was cut by 6 bases, the J end by 4 bases, with 10 bases between. This CDR3 comprises 14 residues. The CDR3 spells CASRTRTGANVLTF. The CDR3 coding sequence is TGTGCCAGCAGGACCAGGACCGGGGCCAACGTCCTGACTTTC.